A selection of T cell receptor beta chains follows, all from one sample in a study of vaccination and CD4 T cells after COVID-19. Their cognate antigens are unknown. TCRdb re-analysed the PCR reads in MiXCR, keeping a single row per CDR3 protein. The table lists about 20,000 distinct CDR3 sequences, approximately 40% of them singletons. Sequenced here: CD4+ T cells from blood, cultured in vitro, sampled after SARS-CoV-2 vaccination. The receptors were sampled from a human donor who had recovered from COVID-19. The CDR3 runs from the conserved cysteine through the conserved F or W. Each record gives: clone size, D gene, J gene, CDR3 length, V gene, CDR3 protein, CDR3 DNA. A D gene is named only where the DNA matches it firmly. Not all rows give a size; the values are once, few, many and, for expanded clones, a class.

once - TRBJ2-7 14 TRBV28 CASSPSATLYEQYF TGTGCCAGCAGTCCCTCTGCTACTCTCTACGAGCAGTACTTC
medium-sized - TRBJ2-4 17 TRBV7-8 CASSLALGPPSKNIQYF TGTGCCAGCAGCTTAGCGTTGGGCCCCCCTAGCAAAAACATTCAGTACTTC
few - TRBJ1-5 14 TRBV28 CASSLTWGGQPQHF TGTGCCAGCAGTTTGACCTGGGGCGGTCAGCCCCAGCATTTT
few TRBD1 TRBJ1-1 15 TRBV7-2 CASSLVGTGFSEAFF TGTGCCAGCAGCCTCGTCGGGACAGGATTCTCTGAAGCTTTCTTT
- - TRBJ2-2 16 TRBV7-2 CASSLALRGDTGELFF TGTGCCAGCAGCTTAGCGTTACGGGGCGACACCGGGGAGCTGTTTTTT
- TRBD1 TRBJ1-2 15 TRBV11-3 CASSLTGTDNYGYTF TGTGCCAGCAGCTTAACCGGGACAGACAACTATGGCTACACCTTC
few TRBD1 TRBJ1-6 17 TRBV7-2 CASSLFRGQGRNSPLHF TGTGCCAGCAGCTTATTCAGGGGGCAAGGGCGGAATTCACCCCTCCACTTT
- - TRBJ1-5 12 TRBV2 CASRLGNQPQHF TGTGCCAGCCGTTTAGGCAATCAGCCCCAGCATTTT
few TRBD1 TRBJ1-5 14 TRBV28 CASSLQGGNQPQHF TGTGCCAGCAGTTTGCAGGGGGGGAATCAGCCCCAGCATTTT
few - TRBJ2-5 11 TRBV7-9 CASSRGETQYF TGTGCCAGCTCCCGGGGAGAGACCCAGTACTTC
- TRBD2 TRBJ2-7 13 TRBV28 CASMSGGPYEQYF TGTGCCAGCATGTCGGGAGGACCCTACGAGCAGTACTTC
- - TRBJ1-6 13 TRBV6-1 CASLPARFSPLHF TGTGCCAGCCTGCCGGCCCGGTTCTCACCCCTCCACTTT
- TRBD2 TRBJ2-3 14 TRBV7-3 CASSPSGGADTQYF TGTGCCAGCAGCCCTTCGGGGGGGGCGGATACGCAGTATTTT
- - TRBJ2-1 13 TRBV2 CASSRGGYNEQFF TGTGCCAGCAGTCGAGGAGGGTACAATGAGCAGTTCTTC
- TRBD1 TRBJ1-2 14 TRBV7-2 CASSFTQGGKGYTF TGTGCCAGCAGCTTCACACAGGGGGGAAAGGGCTACACCTTC
- TRBD2 TRBJ2-1 15 TRBV12-3/TRBV12-4 CASSLGLAGYNEQFF TGTGCCAGCAGTTTAGGACTAGCGGGGTACAATGAGCAGTTCTTC
- TRBD2 TRBJ2-1 16 TRBV6-5 CASSYEGSGRFNEQFF TGTGCCAGCAGTTACGAGGGTAGCGGGAGGTTTAATGAGCAGTTCTTC
- TRBD1 TRBJ2-7 12 TRBV6-1 CASTGTGRHIYF TGTGCCAGCACCGGGACAGGAAGACACATCTACTTC
- TRBD1 TRBJ1-1 17 TRBV19 CASSILSTGGLNTEAFF TGTGCCAGTAGTATTTTGTCGACAGGGGGACTGAATACTGAAGCTTTCTTT
few - TRBJ2-2 16 TRBV20-1 CSARRVEQGSTGELFF TGCAGTGCTAGACGAGTAGAACAGGGAAGCACCGGGGAGCTGTTTTTT
few - TRBJ2-2 15 TRBV20-1 CSARWAGPNTGELFF TGCAGTGCTAGATGGGCGGGGCCGAACACCGGGGAGCTGTTTTTT
- TRBD1 TRBJ2-7 13 TRBV29-1 CSTLDRASYEQYF TGCAGCACCCTTGACAGGGCCTCCTACGAGCAGTACTTC
- - TRBJ2-5 14 TRBV20-1 CSARESGLPETQYF TGCAGTGCTAGAGAGTCCGGACTTCCAGAGACCCAGTACTTC
- - TRBJ2-7 13 TRBV15 CATSRDSLGLSNF TGTGCCACCAGCAGAGATTCCCTTGGGCTCTCAAACTTC
few - TRBJ1-1 15 TRBV6-1 CASSRIREGNTEAFF TGTGCCAGCAGTCGGATAAGGGAGGGCAACACTGAAGCTTTCTTT
- TRBD2 TRBJ2-5 14 TRBV20-1 CSATSGRAFETQYF TGCAGTGCGACTAGCGGGAGGGCCTTCGAGACCCAGTACTTC
few - TRBJ1-1 14 TRBV11-3 CASSLVNRGTEAFF TGTGCCAGCAGCTTAGTTAACCGGGGAACTGAAGCTTTCTTT
once TRBD2 TRBJ2-1 16 TRBV7-2 CASSLRLAGALGEQFF TGTGCCAGCAGCTTACGGCTAGCGGGGGCCTTAGGTGAGCAGTTCTTC
- TRBD1 TRBJ2-1 15 TRBV20-1 CSAIYQPGGGNEQFF TGCAGTGCTATTTATCAGCCAGGGGGCGGGAATGAGCAGTTCTTC
- - TRBJ2-1 14 TRBV5-4 CASRFNIGTREQFF TGTGCCAGCAGGTTTAACATCGGGACTCGGGAGCAGTTCTTC
- TRBD2 TRBJ2-7 15 TRBV19 CASSRSGRGRHEQYF TGTGCCAGTAGTAGAAGCGGGAGAGGAAGGCACGAGCAGTACTTC
few TRBD1 TRBJ1-2 12 TRBV20-1 CSARDGDRATTF TGCAGTGCTAGAGATGGGGACAGGGCTACCACCTTC
- TRBD1 TRBJ1-2 15 TRBV19 CASSIPGQGSYGYTF TGTGCCAGTAGTATTCCGGGACAGGGGTCCTATGGCTACACCTTC
few - TRBJ2-3 15 TRBV6-5 CASSYGGGGTDTQYF TGTGCCAGCAGTTACGGGGGCGGGGGCACAGATACGCAGTATTTT
- TRBD1 TRBJ2-7 15 TRBV19 CASSTTGQRSYEQYF TGTGCCAGTAGTACCACGGGACAGCGATCCTACGAGCAGTACTTC
- - TRBJ2-7 14 TRBV28 CASSSMILLVGQYF TGTGCCAGCAGTTCCATGATCCTCCTTGTTGGGCAGTACTTC
few - TRBJ1-1 14 TRBV7-2 CASSPGGMLTEAFF TGTGCCAGCAGCCCGGGGGGAATGCTCACTGAAGCTTTCTTT
once - TRBJ2-7 15 TRBV20-1 CSARGRRQAVYEQYF TGCAGTGCTAGAGGGAGAAGACAGGCGGTCTACGAGCAGTACTTC
few TRBD1 TRBJ1-2 13 TRBV7-9 CASSLVQGVGYTF TGTGCCAGCAGCTTGGTGCAGGGGGTCGGCTACACCTTC
- - TRBJ2-5 14 TRBV7-2 CAGSLLAPQETQYF TGTGCCGGCAGCTTACTAGCTCCCCAAGAGACCCAGTACTTC
few TRBD1 TRBJ2-3 15 TRBV18 CASSPRDRGMDTQYF TGTGCCAGCTCACCACGGGACAGGGGTATGGATACGCAGTATTTT
- - TRBJ1-1 14 TRBV11-3 CASSFERMNTEAFF TGTGCCAGCAGCTTCGAGAGGATGAACACTGAAGCTTTCTTT
- - TRBJ2-1 14 TRBV6-2/TRBV6-3 CASSQGSSYNEQFF TGTGCCAGCAGTCAGGGGAGCTCCTACAATGAGCAGTTCTTC
- - TRBJ1-1 13 TRBV19 CASSPPALSEAFF TGTGCCAGTAGTCCGCCAGCCCTATCTGAAGCTTTCTTT
few - TRBJ1-5 14 TRBV19 CASSILGAHQPQHF TGTGCCAGTAGTATTTTGGGGGCACATCAGCCCCAGCATTTT
- - TRBJ1-2 14 TRBV5-6 CASTRFSTDYGYTF TGTGCCAGCACGAGATTTTCCACAGATTATGGCTACACCTTC
few - TRBJ2-5 13 TRBV7-2 CASSFGGPETQYF TGTGCCAGCAGCTTTGGGGGACCAGAGACCCAGTACTTC
- TRBD1 TRBJ1-5 14 TRBV28 CASRLGTGSASQHF TGTGCCAGCAGGTTAGGGACAGGGTCGGCGTCCCAGCATTTT
few - TRBJ1-1 14 TRBV20-1 CSARVGRLNTEAFF TGCAGTGCTAGAGTTGGGCGGTTGAACACTGAAGCTTTCTTT
- - TRBJ1-2 13 TRBV12-3/TRBV12-4 CASSYEWGYGYTF TGTGCCAGCAGTTACGAGTGGGGCTATGGCTACACCTTC
- - TRBJ1-2 15 TRBV6-1 CASSDRQPTPYGYTF TGTGCCAGCAGTGACCGACAGCCTACTCCCTATGGCTACACCTTC
- - TRBJ1-2 14 TRBV15 CATSRGEGSYGYTF TGTGCCACCAGCAGAGGGGAGGGCAGCTATGGCTACACCTTC
- TRBD1 TRBJ1-1 14 TRBV7-2 CASSSTGGITEAFF TGTGCCAGCAGCTCGACAGGGGGCATCACTGAAGCTTTCTTT
- - TRBJ2-1 15 TRBV2 CASSGVFRTPNEQFF TGTGCCAGCAGTGGTGTGTTCAGGACCCCCAATGAGCAGTTCTTC
few - TRBJ1-1 13 TRBV19 CASSGLRNTEAFF TGTGCCAGCTCGGGGCTTAGGAACACTGAAGCTTTCTTT
- TRBD2 TRBJ2-3 15 TRBV6-2/TRBV6-3 CASSFGTSGTDTQYF TGTGCCAGCAGTTTCGGGACTAGCGGCACAGATACGCAGTATTTT
- - TRBJ1-6 13 TRBV6-5 CASSYGNNSPLHF TGTGCCAGCAGTTACGGGAATAATTCACCCCTCCACTTT
once - TRBJ1-2 13 TRBV2 CASNPGRSYGYTF TGTGCCAGCAACCCAGGACGGAGCTATGGCTACACCTTC
- TRBD1 TRBJ1-2 14 TRBV20-1 CSARAVGTDGTYTF TGCAGTGCTAGGGCGGTTGGGACAGATGGCACTTACACCTTC